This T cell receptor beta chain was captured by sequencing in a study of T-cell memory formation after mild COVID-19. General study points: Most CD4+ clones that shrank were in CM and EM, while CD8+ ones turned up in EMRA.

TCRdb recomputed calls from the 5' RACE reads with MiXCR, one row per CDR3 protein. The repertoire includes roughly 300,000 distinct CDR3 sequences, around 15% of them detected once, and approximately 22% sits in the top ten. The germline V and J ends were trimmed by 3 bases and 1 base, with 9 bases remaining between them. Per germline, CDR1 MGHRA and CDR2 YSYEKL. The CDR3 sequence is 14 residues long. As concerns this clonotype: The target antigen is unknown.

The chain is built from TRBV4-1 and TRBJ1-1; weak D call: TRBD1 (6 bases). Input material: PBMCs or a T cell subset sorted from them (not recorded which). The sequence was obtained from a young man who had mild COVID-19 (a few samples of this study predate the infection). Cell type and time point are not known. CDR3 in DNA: TGCGCCAGCAGCCACGGGGGGCCGAACACTGAAGCTTTCTTT. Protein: CASSHGGPNTEAFF.